This passage covers 10 T cell receptor beta chains from one sample sequenced in a study of OX40 agonist ivuxolimab in advanced cancers. The table came from immunoSEQ multiplex PCR; TCRdb's copy has only in-frame clones and leaves some out. The sample holds tens of thousands of clones, around four fifths seen once. The sequences come from CD4+ or CD8+ T cells sorted from blood, collected in a trial of the OX40 agonist ivuxolimab. These receptors all stem from an adult with an advanced solid tumor such as melanoma, head and neck, liver or kidney cancer.

CDR3 in amino acids: CASEEEGYGYTF. The CDR3 DNA is TGTGCCAGCGAGGAGGAGGGCTATGGCTACACCTTC. The chain employs TRBV28 and TRBJ1-2, with D unclear. V was trimmed by 8 bases and J by 4 bases, leaving 11 bases between them. CDR3 length: 12 residues. Germline CDR1 is MDHEN and CDR2 is SYDVKM.

The chain uses TRBV12-5 and TRBJ1-5, with 7 nucleotides matching TRBD1. The CDR3 runs 13 residues. CDR1 is LGHNT, CDR2 FRNRAP, per germline. V lost 7 bases and J lost 9; bases outside the gene matches: 9. For the CDR3, the DNA is TGTGCTAGTGCCTTACAGGGGTCAGGGCCCCAGCATTTT. Its protein product is CASALQGSGPQHF.

The V and J genes are TRBV30 and TRBJ1-5; 7 nucleotides match TRBD1. The CDR3 totals 14 residues. Germline V gene data show CDR1 as GTSNPN and CDR2 as SVGIG (reference sequence). J gave up 9 bases and V 2 bases, and 10 bases lay outside the gene matches. In DNA, the CDR3 is TGTGCCTGGAGTAGGGGACAGTCCAGAGGGCCCCAGCATTTT. Encoded protein: CAWSRGQSRGPQHF. Full variable domain (remainder filled in from reference TRBV30 and TRBJ1-5): SQTIHQWPATLVQPVGSPLSLECTVEGTSNPNLYWYRQAAGRGLQLLFYSVGIGQISSEVPQNLSASRPQDRQFILSSKKLLLSDSGFYLCAWSRGQSRGPQHFGDGTRLSIL.

Only a few counts were recorded for this clone. One end of the junction does not line up with germline, which may come from a read error. The gene calls are TRBV28 and TRBJ1-2, with 9 bases fitting TRBD1. Per germline, CDR1 MDHEN and CDR2 SYDVKM. CDR3 size: 13 residues. CDR3: CATFPGQGPPGGF. As DNA, the CDR3 is TGTGCCACCTTTCCAGGACAGGGGCCTCCTGGCGGCTTC.

CDR3 DNA sequence: TGTGCCAGCAGTTACGCCGGACGGAAAAGCTCCTACGAGCAGTACTTC. Translating gives CASSYAGRKSSYEQYF. The chain has TRBV6-5 and TRBJ2-7; D gene unclear. The CDR3 spans 16 residues. CDR1 is MNHEY, CDR2 SVGAGI, per germline. Trimming removed 2 bases at V and 0 bases at J, with 14 bases between.

This clone was counted a single time. The chain joins TRBV7-9 to TRBJ1-1; D uncertain. The CDR3 covers 13 residues. Germline CDR1 reads SEHNR; CDR2 reads FQNEAQ (reference sequence). V lost 4 bases and J 7 bases, leaving 13 bases between the germline ends. CDR3 in amino acids: CASSSRTAVEAFF. The CDR3 bases are TGTGCCAGCAGCTCCCGGACGGCAGTTGAAGCTTTCTTT.

The rearrangement uses TRBV18 and TRBJ2-5, with a weak D call TRBD2 (5 bases). V lost 0 bases and J lost 7, with 9 bases in between. This CDR3 has 13 amino acids. Germline lookup yields CDR1 KGHSH and CDR2 LQKENI. The CDR3 DNA is TGTGCCAGCTCACCACCCGAGCGGCGGACCCAGTACTTC. Amino acid sequence: CASSPPERRTQYF.

The genes are TRBV19 and TRBJ2-7; possible D gene TRBD1, 5 bases. CDR1 and CDR2 from the germline V gene are LNHDA and SQIVND (reference sequence). The CDR3 sequence is 13 residues long. The V gene lost 4 bases and the J gene lost 1 base, with 8 bases spanning the gap. DNA of the CDR3: TGTGCCAGTAGTAGAACAGGATCCTACGAGCAGTACTTC. Translated, it gives CASSRTGSYEQYF.

At least ten counts were recorded for this clone. V is TRBV28 and J is TRBJ1-2, with a possible D match to TRBD1 (5 bases). CDR3 size: 15 residues. The V end lost 4 bases, the J end lost 5 bases, and 17 bases lay between the germline ends. Germline V gene lookup returns CDR1 MDHEN and CDR2 SYDVKM. CDR3 in amino acids: CASSSPGRGGYGYTF. CDR3 nucleotide sequence: TGTGCCAGCAGTTCTCCCGGGAGGGGCGGATATGGCTACACCTTC.

This chain joins TRBV9 and TRBJ2-7; D gene uncertain. The CDR3 is made up of 15 amino acids. CDR1 is SGDLS, CDR2 YYNGEE, per germline. V shed 3 bases and J shed 2 bases, with 15 bases lying between them. The CDR3 DNA reads TGTGCCAGCAGCGCAACAGAGGCCTTCACCTACGAGCAGTACTTC. Residues: CASSATEAFTYEQYF.